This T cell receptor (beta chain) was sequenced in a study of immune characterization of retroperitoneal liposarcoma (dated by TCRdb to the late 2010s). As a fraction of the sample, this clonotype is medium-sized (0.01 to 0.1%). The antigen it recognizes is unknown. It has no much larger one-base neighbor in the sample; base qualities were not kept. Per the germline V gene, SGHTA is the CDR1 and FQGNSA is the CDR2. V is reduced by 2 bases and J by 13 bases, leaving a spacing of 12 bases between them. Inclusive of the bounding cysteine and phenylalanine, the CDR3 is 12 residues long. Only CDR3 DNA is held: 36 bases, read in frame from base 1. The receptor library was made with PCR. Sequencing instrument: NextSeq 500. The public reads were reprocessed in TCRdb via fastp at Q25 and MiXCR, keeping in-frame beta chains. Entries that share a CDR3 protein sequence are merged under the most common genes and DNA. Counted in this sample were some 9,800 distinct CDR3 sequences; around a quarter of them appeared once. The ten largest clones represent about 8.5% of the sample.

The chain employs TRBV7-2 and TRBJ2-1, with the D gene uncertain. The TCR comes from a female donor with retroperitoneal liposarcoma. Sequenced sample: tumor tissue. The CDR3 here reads CASSLNQETQFF. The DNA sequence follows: TGTGCCAGCAGCTTAAACCAAGAGACCCAGTTCTTC.